The text below deals with one TCR beta chain. Its antigen is undetermined. The sample belongs to a study of T cell responses to AZD1222 COVID-19 vaccine. Study conclusions and caveats: After two AZD1222 doses, spike-specific TCR breadth and depth rose versus day 0. Mostly white British, mostly female donors; authors suggested clonal diversity may be underestimated. Repertoires were collected only later (after the peak T cell response had occurred). Unmutated regions of variants are reportedly targeted by nearly half of spike-specific TCRs.

Assay used: immunoSEQ multiplex PCR; TCRdb lists only in-frame clones, some missing. The sample comprises 100,000 to 150,000 clones, roughly 88% of which are singletons, and 4.5% to 6% rests with the top ten. The source was peripheral blood, collected on day 0 of AZD1222 vaccination. The receptor was derived from an adult in good health.

The CDR3 coding sequence is TGTGCCAGCAGCTTAGAAGATTACTACAATGAGCAGTTCTTC. Protein sequence: CASSLEDYYNEQFF. This rearrangement joins TRBV7-8 to TRBJ2-1; D gene ambiguous. The V end lost 1 base, the J end lost 3 bases, and 7 bases lay between the germline ends. The CDR3 consists of 14 residues. The germline CDR1 and CDR2 sequences are SGHVS and FQNEAQ.